Shown below are 17 T cell receptor beta chains from a single sample sequenced in a study of synovial regulatory T cells in juvenile arthritis. Sequencing was performed with immunoSEQ multiplex PCR; in TCRdb, only in-frame clones are kept and a portion is missing. The sample table includes 7,500 to 10,000 clones. Sequencing used Treg cells from blood. This sample's subset: remaining (HLA-DR-negative) circulating blood Treg cells. Source of these receptors: a donor aged 2-30 years with juvenile idiopathic arthritis.

The chain has TRBV5-1 and TRBJ2-3; TCRdb outputs TRBD2, but without DNA this stays unchecked. Per the germline V gene, CDR1 is SGHRS and CDR2 is YFSETQ. The CDR3 has 17 amino acids. The protein alone is recorded here. The CDR3 loop reads CASSFQSGGLGTDTQYF.

The chain joins TRBV6-5 to TRBJ1-1. Germline V CDR1 and CDR2: MNHEY, SVGAGI. The CDR3 covers 14 residues. Nucleotide data are not available. The CDR3 here is CASRPPTFSAEAFF.

The chain links TRBV20-1 to TRBJ2-1. There are 11 residues in the CDR3. DNA is not recorded here. Looked up from germline, CDR1 is DFQATT and CDR2 is SNEGSKA (reference sequence). The CDR3: CSAYLGNEQFF.

Considering frequency, this clone is medium-sized. This rearrangement joins TRBV19 to TRBJ1-2; TCRdb returns TRBD1, unconfirmable since there is no DNA. The CDR3 length is 15 residues. No DNA was logged. Germline V lookup: CDR1 LNHDA, CDR2 SQIVND (reference sequence). CDR3 sequence reads: CASSRTGGEGYGYTF. Supplemented by reference TRBV19 and TRBJ1-2, the full variable domain reads DGGITQSPKYLFRKEGQNVTLSCEQNLNHDAMYWYRQDPGQGLRLIYYSQIVNDFQKGDIAEGYSVSREKKESFPLTVTSAQKNPTAFYLCASSRTGGEGYGYTFGSGTRLTVV.

CDR3 sequence: CASSASTKRRTGPYGYTF. The chain joins TRBV9 to TRBJ1-2; TCRdb names TRBD1, which stays unverified in the absence of DNA. Germline values: CDR1 SGDLS, CDR2 YYNGEE. This CDR3 comprises 18 residues. DNA was not recorded.

This chain links TRBV27 with TRBJ1-1. Germline V gene lookup returns CDR1 MNHEY and CDR2 SMNVEV (reference sequence). The CDR3 contains 13 residues. No DNA appears here. The CDR3 loop reads CASSPSLNTEAFF.

The chain recombines TRBV19 with TRBJ2-2; TCRdb's D call, TRBD1, is unchecked because there is no DNA. The CDR3 has 14 residues. Only the protein is available. The germline gives CDR1 LNHDA, CDR2 SQIVND (reference sequence). The CDR3 here is CASKRGANTGELFF.

The chain couples TRBV12-5 to TRBJ2-7; with no DNA, the TCRdb D assignment of TRBD1 cannot be verified. The CDR3 is 15 amino acids. This entry has no DNA. Germline-derived CDR1 and CDR2 are LGHNT and FRNRAP. CDR3 sequence: CASGLVRAGGYEQYF.

This rearrangement joins TRBV5-5 to TRBJ1-1; TCRdb's assignment of TRBD1 cannot be checked, as there is no DNA. This CDR3 is 16 amino acids long. No DNA sequence was recorded. Looked up from germline, CDR1 is SGHKS and CDR2 is YYEKEE (reference sequence). CDR3 sequence reads: CASSLDPTDRGLVAFF. The full variable domain, its missing parts supplied by reference TRBV5-5 and TRBJ1-1, is DAGVTQSPTHLIKTRGQQVTLRCSPISGHKSVSWYQQVLGQGPQFIFQYYEKEERGRGNFPDRFSARQFPNYSSELNVNALLLGDSALYLCASSLDPTDRGLVAFFGQGTRLTVV.

CDR3 in amino acids: CASSKVKGRNEQFF. This chain uses TRBV21-1 with TRBJ2-1. TRBV21-1 has pseudogene status. The CDR3 totals 14 residues. DNA was not recorded.

This chain joins TRBV10-3 and TRBJ1-1. CDR3 size: 13 residues. DNA was not recorded. In germline, CDR1 is ENHRY, CDR2 SYGVKD. The chain's CDR3 is CAIKAEGNTEAFF.

The chain carries TRBV6-5 and TRBJ1-1; TCRdb selects TRBD1, and the lack of DNA leaves this call unchecked. Germline V gives CDR1 MNHEY, CDR2 SVGAGI. This CDR3 is built from 13 residues. No DNA accompanies this entry. The CDR3 reads CASSNTQHTEAFF.

V and J are TRBV4-2 and TRBJ2-3. The germline gives CDR1 LGHNA, CDR2 YNFKEQ. This CDR3 is built from 14 residues. Only the protein is available. The CDR3 is CASSQELSSYTQYF.

This clone is classed as medium-sized (0.01 to 0.1%) by frequency. The chain carries TRBV4-1 and TRBJ1-1. Germline CDR1 and CDR2: MGHRA and YSYEKL. The CDR3 runs to 14 residues. DNA was not recorded. CDR3 loop: CASSYRDMNTEAFF.

Its frequency marks this clone as medium-sized. The gene calls are TRBV19 and TRBJ1-5; without DNA, the TCRdb call of TRBD1 cannot be checked. The CDR3 contains 16 residues. There is no recorded DNA. Germline V gene sequence: CDR1 LNHDA, CDR2 SQIVND (reference sequence). CDR3 protein: CASSALTGSSNQPQHF.

The rearrangement uses TRBV11-3 and TRBJ2-7; TCRdb returns TRBD2, unconfirmable since there is no DNA. Germline values: CDR1 SGHNT, CDR2 YENEEA. CDR3 length equals 18 residues. No DNA accompanies this entry. The CDR3 protein is CASSPPRLAGENSYEQYF.

The J gene is TRBJ1-1, the V gene TRBV29-1; TCRdb reports TRBD1, a call that lacks DNA to check it against. Germline V gene lookup returns CDR1 SQVTM and CDR2 ANQGSEA. This CDR3 has 13 residues. The DNA is unrecorded. CDR3 residues: CSVVQGLGLKAFF.